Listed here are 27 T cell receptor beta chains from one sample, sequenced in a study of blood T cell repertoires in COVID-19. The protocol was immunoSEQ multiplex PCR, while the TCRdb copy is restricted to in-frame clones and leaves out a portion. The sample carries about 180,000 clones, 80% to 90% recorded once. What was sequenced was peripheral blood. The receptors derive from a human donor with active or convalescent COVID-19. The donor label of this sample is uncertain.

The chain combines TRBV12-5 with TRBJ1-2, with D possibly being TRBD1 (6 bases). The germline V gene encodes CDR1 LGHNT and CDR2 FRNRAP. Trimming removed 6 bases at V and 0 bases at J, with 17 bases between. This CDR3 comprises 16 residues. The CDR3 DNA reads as TGTGCTAGTGGCTCGGGGCTGGACAGCGCTAACTATGGCTACACCTTC. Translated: CASGSGLDSANYGYTF.

CDR3 region: CASSSLGLLEAFF. CDR3 bases: TGTGCCAGCAGCTCCCTTGGGCTGCTCGAAGCTTTCTTT. V usage is TRBV7-6 and J usage is TRBJ1-1; D remains unclear. Looked up from germline, CDR1 is SGHVS and CDR2 is FNYEAQ. Trimming cost V 4 bases and J 8 bases, with 14 bases left between them. The CDR3 runs to 13 residues.

The CDR3 sequence: CASSLYRQGGGPEAFF. The CDR3 DNA is TGTGCCAGCAGCCTATACCGACAGGGAGGAGGACCTGAAGCTTTCTTT. J is TRBJ1-1 and V is TRBV7-9; 7 bases line up with TRBD1. This CDR3 is built from 16 residues. The V and J ends lost 5 bases and 6 bases, in that order; junction bases with no gene match: 15. Germline V gene sequence: CDR1 SEHNR, CDR2 FQNEAQ (reference sequence).

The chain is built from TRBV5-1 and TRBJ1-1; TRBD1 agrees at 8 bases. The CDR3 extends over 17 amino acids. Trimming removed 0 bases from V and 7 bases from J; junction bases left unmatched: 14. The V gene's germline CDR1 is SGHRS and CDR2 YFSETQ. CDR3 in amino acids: CASSLDPGQVGVVEAFF. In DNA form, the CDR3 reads TGCGCCAGCAGCTTGGACCCGGGACAGGTCGGTGTTGTTGAAGCTTTCTTT.

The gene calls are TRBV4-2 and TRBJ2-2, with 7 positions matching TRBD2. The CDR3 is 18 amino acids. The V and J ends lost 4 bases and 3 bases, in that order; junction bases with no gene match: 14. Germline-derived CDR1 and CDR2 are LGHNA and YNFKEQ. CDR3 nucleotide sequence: TGTGCCAGCAGCCCGGCGGGGCTCAGCGGGGCGTACACCGGGGAGCTGTTTTTT. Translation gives CASSPAGLSGAYTGELFF.

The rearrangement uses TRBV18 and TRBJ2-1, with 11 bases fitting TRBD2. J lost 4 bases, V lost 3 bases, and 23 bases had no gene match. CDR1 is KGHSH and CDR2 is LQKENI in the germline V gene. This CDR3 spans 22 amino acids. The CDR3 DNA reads TGTGCCAGCTCACCCGCGAGGGGACAGATTCTTGGGACTAGCGGAGATTACAATGAGCAGTTCTTC. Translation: CASSPARGQILGTSGDYNEQFF.

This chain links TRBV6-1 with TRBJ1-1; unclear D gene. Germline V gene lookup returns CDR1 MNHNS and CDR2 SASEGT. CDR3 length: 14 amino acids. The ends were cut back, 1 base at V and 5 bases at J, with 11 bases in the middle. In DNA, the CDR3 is TGTGCCAGCAGTGAAGGGCCGAGGCGGACTGAAGCTTTCTTT. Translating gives CASSEGPRRTEAFF.

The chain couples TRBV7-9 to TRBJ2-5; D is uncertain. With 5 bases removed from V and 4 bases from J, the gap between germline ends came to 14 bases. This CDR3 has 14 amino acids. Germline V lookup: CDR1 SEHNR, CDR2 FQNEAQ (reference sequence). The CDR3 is CASSPPEVRETQYF. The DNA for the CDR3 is TGTGCCAGCAGCCCCCCCGAGGTTCGAGAGACCCAGTACTTC.

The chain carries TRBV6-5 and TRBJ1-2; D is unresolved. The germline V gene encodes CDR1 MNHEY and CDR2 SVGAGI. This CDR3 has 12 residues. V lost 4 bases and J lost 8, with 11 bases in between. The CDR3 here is CASSSGVWGYTF. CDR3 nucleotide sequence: TGTGCCAGCAGTTCCGGTGTATGGGGCTACACCTTC.

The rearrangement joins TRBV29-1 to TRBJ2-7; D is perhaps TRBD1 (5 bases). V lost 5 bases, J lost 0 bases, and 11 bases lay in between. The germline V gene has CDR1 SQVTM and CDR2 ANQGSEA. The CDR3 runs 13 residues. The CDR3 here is CSVWGDASYEQYF. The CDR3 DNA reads TGCAGCGTTTGGGGCGACGCCTCCTACGAGCAGTACTTC.

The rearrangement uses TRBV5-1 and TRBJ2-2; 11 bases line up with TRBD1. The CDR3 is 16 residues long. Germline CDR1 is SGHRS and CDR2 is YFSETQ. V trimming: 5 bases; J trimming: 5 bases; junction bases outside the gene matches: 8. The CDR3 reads CASRGTGGSGTGELFF. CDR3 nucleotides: TGCGCCAGCAGAGGGACAGGGGGAAGTGGGACCGGGGAGCTGTTTTTT. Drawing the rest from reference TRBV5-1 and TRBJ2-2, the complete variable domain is KAGVTQTPRYLIKTRGQQVTLSCSPISGHRSVSWYQQTPGQGLQFLFEYFSETQRNKGNFPGRFSGRQFSNSRSEMNVSTLELGDSALYLCASRGTGGSGTGELFFGEGSRLTVL.

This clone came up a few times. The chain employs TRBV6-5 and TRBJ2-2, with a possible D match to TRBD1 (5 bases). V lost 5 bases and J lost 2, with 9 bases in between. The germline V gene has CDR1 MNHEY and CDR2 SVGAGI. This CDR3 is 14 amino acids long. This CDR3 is CASSRTSNTGELFF. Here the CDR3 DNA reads TGTGCCAGCAGTCGGACATCTAACACCGGGGAGCTGTTTTTT.

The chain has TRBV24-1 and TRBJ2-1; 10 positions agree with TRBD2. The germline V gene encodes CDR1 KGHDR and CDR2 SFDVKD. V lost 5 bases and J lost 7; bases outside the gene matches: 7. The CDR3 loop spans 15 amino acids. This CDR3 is CATSGKREGRNEQFF. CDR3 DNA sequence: TGTGCCACCAGTGGTAAGCGGGAGGGCCGGAATGAGCAGTTCTTC.

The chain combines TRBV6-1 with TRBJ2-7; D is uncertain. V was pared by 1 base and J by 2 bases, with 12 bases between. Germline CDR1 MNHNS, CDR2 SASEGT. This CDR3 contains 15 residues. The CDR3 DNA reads TGTGCCAGCAGTGAAGTGGGCAGATCCCCCTACGAGCAGTACTTC. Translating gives CASSEVGRSPYEQYF.

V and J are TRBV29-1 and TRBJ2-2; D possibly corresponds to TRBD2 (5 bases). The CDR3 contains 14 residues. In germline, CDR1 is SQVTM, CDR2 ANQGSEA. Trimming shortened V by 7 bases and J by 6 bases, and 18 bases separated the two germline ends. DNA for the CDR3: TGCAGCGCTCTCCTGGGAGTTTTTTCCGGGGAGCTGTTTTTT. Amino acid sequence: CSALLGVFSGELFF.

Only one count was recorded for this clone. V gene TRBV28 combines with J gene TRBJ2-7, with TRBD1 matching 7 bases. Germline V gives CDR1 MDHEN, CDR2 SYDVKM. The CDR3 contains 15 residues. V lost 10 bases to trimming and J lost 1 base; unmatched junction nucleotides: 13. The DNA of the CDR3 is TGTGCCACCCTCGGCGAGGCAGGGGGTTCCTACGAGCAGTACTTC. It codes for CATLGEAGGSYEQYF.

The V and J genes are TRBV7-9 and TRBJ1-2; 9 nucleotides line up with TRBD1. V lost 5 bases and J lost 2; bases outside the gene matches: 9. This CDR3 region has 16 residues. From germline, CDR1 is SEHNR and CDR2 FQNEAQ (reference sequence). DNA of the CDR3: TGTGCCAGCAGCGCGGGTCATGGACAGGGGAACTATGGCTACACCTTC. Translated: CASSAGHGQGNYGYTF.

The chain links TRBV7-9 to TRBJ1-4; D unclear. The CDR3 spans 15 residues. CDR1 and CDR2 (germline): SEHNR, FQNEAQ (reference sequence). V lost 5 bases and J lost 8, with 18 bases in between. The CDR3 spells CASSNQADFGEKLFF. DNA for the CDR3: TGTGCCAGCAGCAACCAAGCGGATTTCGGGGAAAAACTGTTTTTT.

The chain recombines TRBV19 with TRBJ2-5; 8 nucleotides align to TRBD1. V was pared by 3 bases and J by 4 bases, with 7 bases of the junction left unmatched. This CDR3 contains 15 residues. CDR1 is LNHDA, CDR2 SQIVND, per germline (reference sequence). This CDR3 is CASSMIQGAGETQYF. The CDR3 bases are TGTGCCAGTAGTATGATCCAGGGGGCAGGAGAGACCCAGTACTTC. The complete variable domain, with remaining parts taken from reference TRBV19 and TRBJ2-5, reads DGGITQSPKYLFRKEGQNVTLSCEQNLNHDAMYWYRQDPGQGLRLIYYSQIVNDFQKGDIAEGYSVSREKKESFPLTVTSAQKNPTAFYLCASSMIQGAGETQYFGPGTRLLVL.

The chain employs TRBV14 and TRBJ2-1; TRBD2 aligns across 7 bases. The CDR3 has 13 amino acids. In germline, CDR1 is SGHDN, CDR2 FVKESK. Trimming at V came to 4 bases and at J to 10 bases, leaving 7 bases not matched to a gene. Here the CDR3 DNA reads TGTGCCAGCAGCCCCCAAACCGGGGGGGAGCAGTTCTTC. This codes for CASSPQTGGEQFF.

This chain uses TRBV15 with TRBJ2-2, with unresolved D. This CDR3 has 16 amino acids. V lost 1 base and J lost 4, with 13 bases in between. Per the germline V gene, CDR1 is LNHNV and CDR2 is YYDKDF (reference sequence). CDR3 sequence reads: CATSRGGAVGTGELFF. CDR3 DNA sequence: TGTGCCACCAGCAGAGGAGGCGCCGTTGGCACCGGGGAGCTGTTTTTT.

CDR3 sequence: CATSDSGQFQETQYF. CDR3 DNA: TGTGCCACCAGTGACTCTGGACAGTTTCAAGAGACCCAGTACTTC. The rearrangement uses TRBV24-1 and TRBJ2-5, with a possible D match to TRBD1 (6 bases). CDR1 KGHDR and CDR2 SFDVKD come from the germline V gene. This CDR3 comprises 15 residues. Trimming shortened V by 4 bases and J by 2 bases, and 13 bases separated the two germline ends.

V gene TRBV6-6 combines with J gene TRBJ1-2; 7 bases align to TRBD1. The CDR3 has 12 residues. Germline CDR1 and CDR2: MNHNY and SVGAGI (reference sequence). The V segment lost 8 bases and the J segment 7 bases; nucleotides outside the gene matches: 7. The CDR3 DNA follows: TGTGCCAGCTCCGGGACAGTGGTTGGCTACACCTTC. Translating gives CASSGTVVGYTF.

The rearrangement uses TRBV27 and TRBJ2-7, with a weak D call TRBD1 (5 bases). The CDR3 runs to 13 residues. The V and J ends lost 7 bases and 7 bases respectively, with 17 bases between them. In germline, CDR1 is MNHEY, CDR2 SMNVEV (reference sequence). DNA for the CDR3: TGTGCCAGCATGGGGCTGCCTTTAAGGGAGCAGTACTTC. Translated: CASMGLPLREQYF.

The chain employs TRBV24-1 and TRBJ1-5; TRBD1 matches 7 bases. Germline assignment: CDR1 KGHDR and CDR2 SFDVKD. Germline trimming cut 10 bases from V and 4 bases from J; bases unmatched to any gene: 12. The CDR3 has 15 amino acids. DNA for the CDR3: TGTGCCACAAAAAAGTCCTCAGGGGGGAATCAGCCCCAGCATTTT. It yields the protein CATKKSSGGNQPQHF.

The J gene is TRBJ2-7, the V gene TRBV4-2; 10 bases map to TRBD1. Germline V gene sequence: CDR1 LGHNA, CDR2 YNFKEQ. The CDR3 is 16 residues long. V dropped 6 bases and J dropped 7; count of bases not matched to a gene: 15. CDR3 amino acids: CASSPLTGDRGGEQYF. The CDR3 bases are TGTGCCAGCAGTCCCTTGACAGGGGACAGGGGTGGAGAGCAGTACTTC.

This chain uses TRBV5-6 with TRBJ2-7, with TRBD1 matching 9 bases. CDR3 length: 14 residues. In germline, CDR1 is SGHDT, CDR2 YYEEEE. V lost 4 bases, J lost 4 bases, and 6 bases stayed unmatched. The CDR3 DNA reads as TGTGCCAGCAGCGGACTCGGACAGGGGTACGAGCAGTACTTC. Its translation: CASSGLGQGYEQYF.